These 17 T cell receptor beta chains came from one sample sequenced in a study of blood T cell repertoires in COVID-19. Assay used: immunoSEQ multiplex PCR; TCRdb lists only in-frame clones, some missing. The table includes roughly 220,000 clones, about 91% detected once. The sequenced sample was PBMCs or T cells enriched from blood (not recorded which). The origin of the receptors is a woman between 45 and 65 years old with acute COVID-19.

CDR3 protein: CASTLTGMNEKLFF. The CDR3 DNA is TGCGCCAGCACTTTGACAGGAATGAATGAAAAACTGTTTTTT. V usage is TRBV5-1 and J usage is TRBJ1-4; a weak D match, TRBD1 (6 bases). Trimming stripped 6 bases from V and 5 bases from J, with 14 bases between. Germline loops: CDR1 SGHRS, CDR2 YFSETQ. The CDR3 covers 14 residues.

The chain joins TRBV30 to TRBJ2-7; D perhaps matches TRBD1 (5 bases). V lost 0 bases, J lost 2 bases, and 11 bases lay in between. Per germline, CDR1 GTSNPN and CDR2 SVGIG (reference sequence). CDR3 length: 14 residues. The CDR3 region has the DNA TGTGCCTGGAGTGTCGACAGCCTTCCCTACGAGCAGTACTTC. This codes for CAWSVDSLPYEQYF.

The V gene is TRBV7-2, the J gene TRBJ2-7; 7 bases agree with TRBD1. Germline V gene data show CDR1 as SGHTA and CDR2 as FQGNSA. V lost 3 bases, J lost 6 bases, and 5 bases stayed unmatched. This CDR3 region has 13 residues. The DNA for the CDR3 is TGTGCCAGCAGCTTGGGGTCAGGGGGCGAGCAGTACTTC. This encodes CASSLGSGGEQYF.

The chain links TRBV5-5 to TRBJ1-1; D gene uncertain. The CDR3 contains 15 residues. The germline V gene encodes CDR1 SGHKS and CDR2 YYEKEE (reference sequence). Trimming took 0 bases from V and 1 from J, leaving 10 bases between them. CDR3 protein: CASSLVRFGNTEAFF. In nucleotides, the CDR3 is TGTGCCAGCAGCTTGGTGAGGTTCGGGAACACTGAAGCTTTCTTT.

The rearrangement joins TRBV4-2 to TRBJ2-7; the match to TRBD1 covers 12 bases. This CDR3 has 15 amino acids. CDR1 and CDR2 from the germline V gene are LGHNA and YNFKEQ. The trim removed 4 bases at V and 6 bases at J, leaving 7 bases unmatched. Here the CDR3 DNA reads TGTGCCAGCAGCCTCTCCGGGACAGGGGGCGGCGAGCAGTACTTC. Translation gives CASSLSGTGGGEQYF.

The chain uses TRBV14 and TRBJ1-1; 7 bases align to TRBD1. Germline CDR1 SGHDN, CDR2 FVKESK. The J segment lost 1 base and the V segment lost 3 bases, leaving 5 bases of the junction unmatched. The CDR3 loop spans 15 amino acids. CDR3 in DNA: TGTGCCAGCAGCCACCCAGGGGGACGGAACACTGAAGCTTTCTTT. Its translation is CASSHPGGRNTEAFF. Based on the CDR3 plus reference TRBV14 and TRBJ1-1, the full variable domain is EAGVTQFPSHSVIEKGQTVTLRCDPISGHDNLYWYRRVMGKEIKFLLHFVKESKQDESGMPNNRFLAERTGGTYSTLKVQPAELEDSGVYFCASSHPGGRNTEAFFGQGTRLTVV.

V and J are TRBV5-6 and TRBJ2-1; TRBD1 matches 7 bases. The CDR3 sequence is 14 residues long. The trim removed 6 bases at V and 0 bases at J, leaving 3 bases unmatched. Germline assignment: CDR1 SGHDT and CDR2 YYEEEE. CDR3 bases: TGTGCCAGCATTCGGACAGGCTCCTACAATGAGCAGTTCTTC. As protein: CASIRTGSYNEQFF.

The chain combines TRBV7-9 with TRBJ1-4; no reliable D call. V was shortened by 3 bases and J by 6 bases, with 11 bases between the two germline ends. The germline V gene has CDR1 SEHNR and CDR2 FQNEAQ (reference sequence). The CDR3 loop spans 14 amino acids. The CDR3 region is CASSFTVGHEKLFF. DNA for the CDR3: TGTGCCAGCAGCTTCACGGTGGGCCATGAAAAACTGTTTTTT.

The CDR3 sequence is CASSLVGAPETQYF. CDR3 DNA: TGTGCCAGCAGCTTAGTGGGGGCTCCAGAGACCCAGTACTTC. V usage is TRBV7-9 and J usage is TRBJ2-5, with D possibly matching TRBD1 (6 bases). The CDR3 runs 14 residues. Germline CDR1 SEHNR, CDR2 FQNEAQ (reference sequence). The germline V and J ends were trimmed by 1 base and 4 bases, with 10 bases remaining between them.

The chain joins TRBV5-6 to TRBJ2-7; tentatively, D is TRBD2 (6 bases). Trimming pared 0 bases from V and 0 bases from J, leaving 13 bases between. The length of the CDR3 is 16 residues. Germline CDR1 and CDR2: SGHDT and YYEEEE. The CDR3 region has the DNA TGTGCCAGCAGCTTGGGTCTAGCGACTGGCTCCTACGAGCAGTACTTC. Translated, it gives CASSLGLATGSYEQYF.

CDR3 protein: CASRPLAGTDTQYF. CDR3 sequence (DNA): TGTGCCAGCAGACCCCTGGCGGGCACAGATACGCAGTATTTT. The rearrangement uses TRBV2 and TRBJ2-3; no clear D gene. CDR3 size: 14 residues. V lost 6 bases to trimming and J lost 1 base, with 11 bases between them. The germline CDR1 and CDR2 sequences are SNHLY and FYNNEI.

The V gene is TRBV2, the J gene TRBJ2-1; no clear D gene. The CDR3 loop spans 12 amino acids. V was trimmed by 2 bases and J by 10 bases, leaving 9 bases between them. Per germline, CDR1 SNHLY and CDR2 FYNNEI. CDR3 coding DNA: TGTGCCAGCAGTGAAAACCCAGGAGAGCAGTTCTTC. This encodes CASSENPGEQFF. Drawing the rest from reference TRBV2 and TRBJ2-1, the complete variable domain is EPEVTQTPSHQVTQMGQEVILRCVPISNHLYFYWYRQILGQKVEFLVSFYNNEISEKSEIFDDQFSVERPDGSNFTLKIRSTKLEDSAMYFCASSENPGEQFFGPGTRLTVL.

The V call is TRBV5-1, the J call TRBJ2-5, with 11 bases matching TRBD2. Germline CDR1 and CDR2: SGHRS and YFSETQ. J gave up 5 bases and V 4 bases, and 4 bases lay outside the gene matches. The CDR3 covers 14 residues. The chain's CDR3 is CASSPTSGIETQYF. As DNA, the CDR3 is TGCGCCAGCAGCCCGACTAGCGGGATCGAGACCCAGTACTTC.

The chain recombines TRBV28 with TRBJ1-6; D ambiguous. Trimming cost V 2 bases and J 10 bases, with 12 bases left between them. This CDR3 is 14 amino acids long. From germline, CDR1 is MDHEN and CDR2 SYDVKM. For the CDR3, the DNA is TGTGCCAGCAGTTTAATGGCTAGGTCATCACCCCTCCACTTT. Translation: CASSLMARSSPLHF.

The rearrangement joins TRBV23-1 to TRBJ2-1; TRBD2 matches at 10 bases. TRBV23-1 is an open reading frame whose function is uncertain. The CDR3 has 19 residues. The junction had 19 bases not matched to a gene; V was cut back by 7 bases and J by 4 bases. In nucleotides, the CDR3 is TGCGCCAGCAACCTAAACGGCCCTAGCGGGAGATTTGTTTACAATGAGCAGTTCTTC. Its translation: CASNLNGPSGRFVYNEQFF.

The CDR3 loop is CASTGTGSSYEQYF. CDR3 sequence (DNA): TGTGCCAGCACCGGGACAGGGAGCTCCTACGAGCAGTACTTC. V gene TRBV6-5 combines with J gene TRBJ2-7, with 9 positions matching TRBD1. Germline V gene lookup returns CDR1 MNHEY and CDR2 SVGAGI. The CDR3 is 14 amino acids. The J segment lost 0 bases and the V segment lost 7 bases, leaving 4 bases of the junction unmatched.

There are many counts of this clone. The rearrangement uses TRBV5-1 and TRBJ1-2; D might be TRBD1 (6 bases). CDR3 size: 13 residues. Per the germline V gene, CDR1 is SGHRS and CDR2 is YFSETQ. The germline V and J ends were trimmed by 0 bases and 11 bases, with 14 bases remaining between them. CDR3 sequence reads: CASSLGTAGSYTF. CDR3 nucleotide sequence: TGCGCCAGCAGCTTGGGGACAGCAGGATCATACACCTTC.